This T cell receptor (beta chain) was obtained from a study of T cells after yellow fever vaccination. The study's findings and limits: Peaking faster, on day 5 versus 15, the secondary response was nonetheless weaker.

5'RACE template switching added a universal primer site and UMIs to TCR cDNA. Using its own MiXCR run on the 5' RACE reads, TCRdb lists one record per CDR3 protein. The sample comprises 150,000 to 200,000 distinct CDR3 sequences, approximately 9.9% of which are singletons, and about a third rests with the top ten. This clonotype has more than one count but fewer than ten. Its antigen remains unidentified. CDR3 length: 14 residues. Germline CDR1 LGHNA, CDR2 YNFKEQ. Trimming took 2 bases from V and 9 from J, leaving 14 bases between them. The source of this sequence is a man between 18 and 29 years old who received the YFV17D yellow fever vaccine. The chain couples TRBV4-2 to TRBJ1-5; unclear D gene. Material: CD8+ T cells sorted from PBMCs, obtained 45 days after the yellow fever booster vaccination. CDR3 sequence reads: CASSQIPPGLPQHF. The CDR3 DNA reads TGTGCCAGCAGCCAAATCCCCCCCGGGTTGCCCCAGCATTTT.